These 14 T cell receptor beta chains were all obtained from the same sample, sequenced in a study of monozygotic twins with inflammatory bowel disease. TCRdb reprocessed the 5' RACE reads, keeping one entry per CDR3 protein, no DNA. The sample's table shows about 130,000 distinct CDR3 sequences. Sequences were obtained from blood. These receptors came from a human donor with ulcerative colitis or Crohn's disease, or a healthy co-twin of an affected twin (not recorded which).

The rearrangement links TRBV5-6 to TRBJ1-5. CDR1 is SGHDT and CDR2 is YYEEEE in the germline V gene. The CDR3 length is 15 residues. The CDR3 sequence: CASSSDAGSNQPQHF.

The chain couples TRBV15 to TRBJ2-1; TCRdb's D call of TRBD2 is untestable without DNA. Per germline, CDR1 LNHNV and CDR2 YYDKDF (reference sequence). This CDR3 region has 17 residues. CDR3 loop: CATSKFRTSGLLDEQFF.

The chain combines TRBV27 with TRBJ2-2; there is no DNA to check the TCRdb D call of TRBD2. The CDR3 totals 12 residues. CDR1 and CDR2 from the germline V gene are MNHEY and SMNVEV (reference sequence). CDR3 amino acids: CASSFEGGELFF.

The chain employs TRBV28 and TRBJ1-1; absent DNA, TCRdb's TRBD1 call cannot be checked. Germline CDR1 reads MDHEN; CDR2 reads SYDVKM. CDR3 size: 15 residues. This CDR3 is CASRTFTGLNTEAFF.

The CDR3 spells CASSPQALGAYEQYF. The genes are TRBV18 and TRBJ2-7; TCRdb returns TRBD1, unconfirmable since there is no DNA. The CDR3 contains 15 residues. Germline assignment: CDR1 KGHSH and CDR2 LQKENI.

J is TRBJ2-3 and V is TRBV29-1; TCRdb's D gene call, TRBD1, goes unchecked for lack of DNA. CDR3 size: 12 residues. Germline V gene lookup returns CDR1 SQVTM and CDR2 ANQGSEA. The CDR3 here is CSVELGGPAQYF.

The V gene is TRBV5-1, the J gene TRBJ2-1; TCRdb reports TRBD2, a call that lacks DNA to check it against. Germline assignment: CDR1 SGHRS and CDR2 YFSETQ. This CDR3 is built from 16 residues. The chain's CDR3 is CASSLIPAVINNEQFF.

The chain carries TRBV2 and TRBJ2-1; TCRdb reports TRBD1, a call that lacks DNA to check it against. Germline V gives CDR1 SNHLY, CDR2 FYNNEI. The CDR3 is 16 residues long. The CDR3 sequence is CASSELLTGSYNEQFF.

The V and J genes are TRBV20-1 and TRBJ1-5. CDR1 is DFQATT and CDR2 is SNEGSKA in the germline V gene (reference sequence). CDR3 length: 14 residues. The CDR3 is CSASAGGGNQPQHF.

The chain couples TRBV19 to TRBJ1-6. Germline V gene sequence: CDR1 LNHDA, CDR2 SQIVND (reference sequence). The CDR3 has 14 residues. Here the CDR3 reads CATRVDGHGSPLHF.

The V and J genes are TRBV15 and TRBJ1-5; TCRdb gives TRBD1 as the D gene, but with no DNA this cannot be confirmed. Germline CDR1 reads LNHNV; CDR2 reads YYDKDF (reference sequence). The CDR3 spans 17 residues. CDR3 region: CATSRGQVPDSNQPQHF.

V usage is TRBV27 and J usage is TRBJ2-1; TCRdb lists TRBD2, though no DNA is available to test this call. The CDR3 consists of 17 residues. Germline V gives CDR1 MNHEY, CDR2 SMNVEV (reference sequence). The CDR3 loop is CASIGMAGVRSYNEQFF.

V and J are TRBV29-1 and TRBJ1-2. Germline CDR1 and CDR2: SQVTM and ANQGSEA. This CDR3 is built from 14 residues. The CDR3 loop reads CSVDHPGEGYGYTF.

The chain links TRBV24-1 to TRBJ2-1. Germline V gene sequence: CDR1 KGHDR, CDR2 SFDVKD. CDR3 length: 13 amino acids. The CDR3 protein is CATRDIGLNEQFF.